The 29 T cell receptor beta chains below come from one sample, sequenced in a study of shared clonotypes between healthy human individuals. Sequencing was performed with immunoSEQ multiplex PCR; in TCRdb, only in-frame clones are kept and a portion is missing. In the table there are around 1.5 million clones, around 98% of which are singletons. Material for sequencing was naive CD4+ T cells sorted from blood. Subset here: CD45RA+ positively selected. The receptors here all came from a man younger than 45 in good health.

CDR3 residues: CASSLEVVPYEQYF. CDR3 sequence (DNA): TGTGCCAGCAGCTTAGAGGTAGTTCCCTACGAGCAGTACTTC. The gene calls are TRBV11-2 and TRBJ2-7; no clear D gene. The CDR3 runs to 14 residues. Germline CDR1 is SGHAT and CDR2 is FQNNGV. Trimming removed 0 bases at V and 2 bases at J, with 8 bases between.

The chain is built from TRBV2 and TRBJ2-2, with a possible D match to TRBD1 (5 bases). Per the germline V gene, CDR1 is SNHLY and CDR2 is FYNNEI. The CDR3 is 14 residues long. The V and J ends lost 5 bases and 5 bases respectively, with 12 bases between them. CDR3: CASSPLKGTGELFF. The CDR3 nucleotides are TGTGCCAGCAGTCCCCTGAAGGGGACCGGGGAGCTGTTTTTT.

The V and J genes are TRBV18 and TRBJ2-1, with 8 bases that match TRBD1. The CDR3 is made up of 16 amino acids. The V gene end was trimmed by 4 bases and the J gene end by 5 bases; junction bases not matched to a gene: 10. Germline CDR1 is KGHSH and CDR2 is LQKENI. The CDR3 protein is CASSRNRDRLNNEQFF. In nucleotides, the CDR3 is TGTGCCAGCTCACGTAACCGGGACAGGCTAAACAATGAGCAGTTCTTC.

The CDR3 coding sequence is TGTGCCAGCAGCCAGGAAGGACAGGGGCCCTTCCCAGAAGCTTTCTTT. Its translation: CASSQEGQGPFPEAFF. This chain links TRBV11-2 with TRBJ1-1; TRBD1 aligns across 9 bases. With 5 bases clipped from V and 8 bases from J, the junction kept 15 bases outside the gene matches. This CDR3 comprises 16 residues. Looked up from germline, CDR1 is SGHAT and CDR2 is FQNNGV.

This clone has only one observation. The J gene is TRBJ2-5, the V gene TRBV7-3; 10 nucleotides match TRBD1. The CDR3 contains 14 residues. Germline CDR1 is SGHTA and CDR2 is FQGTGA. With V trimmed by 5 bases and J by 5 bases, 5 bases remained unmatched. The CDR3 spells CASSPGQGFETQYF. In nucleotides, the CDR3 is TGTGCCAGCAGCCCGGGACAGGGGTTTGAGACCCAGTACTTC. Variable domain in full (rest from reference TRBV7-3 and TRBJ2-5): GAGVSQTPSNKVTEKGKYVELRCDPISGHTALYWYRQSLGQGPEFLIYFQGTGAADDSGLPNDRFFAVRPEGSVSTLKIQRTERGDSAVYLCASSPGQGFETQYFGPGTRLLVL.

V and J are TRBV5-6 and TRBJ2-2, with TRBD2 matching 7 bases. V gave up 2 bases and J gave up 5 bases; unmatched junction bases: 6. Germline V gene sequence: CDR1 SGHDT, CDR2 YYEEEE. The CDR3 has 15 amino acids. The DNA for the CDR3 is TGTGCCAGCAGCTTTCCGGCGGGAGATACCGGGGAGCTGTTTTTT. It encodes CASSFPAGDTGELFF.

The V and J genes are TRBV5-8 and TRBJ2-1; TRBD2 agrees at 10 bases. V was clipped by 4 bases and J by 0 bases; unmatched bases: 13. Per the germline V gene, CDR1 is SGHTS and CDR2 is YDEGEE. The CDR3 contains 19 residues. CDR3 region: CASSAGLAAISSSYNEQFF. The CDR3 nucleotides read TGTGCCAGCAGCGCCGGACTAGCGGCCATCTCGAGCTCCTACAATGAGCAGTTCTTC.

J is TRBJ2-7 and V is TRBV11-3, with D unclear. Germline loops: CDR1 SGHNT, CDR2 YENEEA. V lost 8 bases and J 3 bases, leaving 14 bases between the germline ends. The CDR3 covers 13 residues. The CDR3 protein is CASPKFVLYEQYF. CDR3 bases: TGTGCCAGCCCTAAGTTTGTTCTCTACGAGCAGTACTTC.

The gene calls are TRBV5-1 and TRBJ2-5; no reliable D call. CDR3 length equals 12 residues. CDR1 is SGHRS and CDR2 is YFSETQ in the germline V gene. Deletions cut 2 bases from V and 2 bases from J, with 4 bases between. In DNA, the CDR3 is TGCGCCAGCAGCTTCAAACAAGAGACCCAGTACTTC. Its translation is CASSFKQETQYF.

The CDR3: CASSVATGGLYEQYF. CDR3 nucleotides: TGTGCCAGCAGCGTAGCTACCGGGGGATTATACGAGCAGTACTTC. The chain joins TRBV9 to TRBJ2-7, with a possible D match to TRBD2 (6 bases). CDR3 length: 15 amino acids. Between the trimmed V and J ends, which lost 0 bases and 4 bases, there was a span of 14 bases. The germline V gene encodes CDR1 SGDLS and CDR2 YYNGEE.

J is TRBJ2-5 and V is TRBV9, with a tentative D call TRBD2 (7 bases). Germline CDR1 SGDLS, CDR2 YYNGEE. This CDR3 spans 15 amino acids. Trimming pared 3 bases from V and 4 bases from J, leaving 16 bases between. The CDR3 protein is CASSAGGTGTETQYF. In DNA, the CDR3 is TGTGCCAGCAGCGCGGGGGGAACAGGGACAGAGACCCAGTACTTC.

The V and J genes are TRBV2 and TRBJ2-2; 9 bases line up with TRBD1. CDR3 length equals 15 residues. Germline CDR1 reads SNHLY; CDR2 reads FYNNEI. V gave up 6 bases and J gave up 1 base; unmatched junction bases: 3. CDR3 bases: TGTGCCAGCAGAGGACAGGGGCGGAACACCGGGGAGCTGTTTTTT. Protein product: CASRGQGRNTGELFF.

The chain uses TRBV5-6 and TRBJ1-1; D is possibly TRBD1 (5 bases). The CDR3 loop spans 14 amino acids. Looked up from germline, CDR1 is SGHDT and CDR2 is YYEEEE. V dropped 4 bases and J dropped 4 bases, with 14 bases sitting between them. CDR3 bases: TGTGCCAGCAGCCTGGACCGGGGGAGCACTGAAGCTTTCTTT. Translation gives CASSLDRGSTEAFF.

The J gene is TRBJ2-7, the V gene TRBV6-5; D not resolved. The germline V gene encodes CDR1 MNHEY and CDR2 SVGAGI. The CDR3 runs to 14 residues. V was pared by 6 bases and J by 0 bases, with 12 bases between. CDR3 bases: TGTGCCAGCAGCTTGGACGGTAGCTCCTACGAGCAGTACTTC. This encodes CASSLDGSSYEQYF.

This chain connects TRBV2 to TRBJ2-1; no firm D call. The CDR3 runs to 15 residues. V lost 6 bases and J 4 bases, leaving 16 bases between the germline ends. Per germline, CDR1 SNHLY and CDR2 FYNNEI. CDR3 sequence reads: CASRRTQREYNEQFF. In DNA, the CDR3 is TGTGCCAGCAGAAGAACTCAGAGAGAATACAATGAGCAGTTCTTC. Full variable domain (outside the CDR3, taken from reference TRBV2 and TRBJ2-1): EPEVTQTPSHQVTQMGQEVILRCVPISNHLYFYWYRQILGQKVEFLVSFYNNEISEKSEIFDDQFSVERPDGSNFTLKIRSTKLEDSAMYFCASRRTQREYNEQFFGPGTRLTVL.

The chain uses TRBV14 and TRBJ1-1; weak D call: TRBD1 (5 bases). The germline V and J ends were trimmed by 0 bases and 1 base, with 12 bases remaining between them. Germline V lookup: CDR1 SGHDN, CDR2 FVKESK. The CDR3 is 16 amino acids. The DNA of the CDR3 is TGTGCCAGCAGCCAAGAAGGTTGGGACCAGAACACTGAAGCTTTCTTT. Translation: CASSQEGWDQNTEAFF.

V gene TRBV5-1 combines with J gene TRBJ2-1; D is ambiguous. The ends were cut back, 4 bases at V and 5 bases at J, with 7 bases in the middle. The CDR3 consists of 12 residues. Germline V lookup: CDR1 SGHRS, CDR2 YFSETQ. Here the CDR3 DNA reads TGCGCCAGCAGCAGGCGTAACAATGAGCAGTTCTTC. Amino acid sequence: CASSRRNNEQFF.

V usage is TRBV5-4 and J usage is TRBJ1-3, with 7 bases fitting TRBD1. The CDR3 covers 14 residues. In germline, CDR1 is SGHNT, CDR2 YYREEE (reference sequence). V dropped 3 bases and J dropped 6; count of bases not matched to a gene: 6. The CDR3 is CASSSPGQKNTIYF. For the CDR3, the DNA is TGTGCCAGCAGCTCCCCGGGACAGAAAAACACCATATATTTT.

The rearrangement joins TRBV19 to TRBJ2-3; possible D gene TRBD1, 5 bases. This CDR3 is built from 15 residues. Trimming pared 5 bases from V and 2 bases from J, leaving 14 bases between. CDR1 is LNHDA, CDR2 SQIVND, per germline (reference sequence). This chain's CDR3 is CASSAQKGFTDTQYF. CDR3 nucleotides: TGTGCCAGTAGTGCCCAAAAGGGGTTCACAGATACGCAGTATTTT.

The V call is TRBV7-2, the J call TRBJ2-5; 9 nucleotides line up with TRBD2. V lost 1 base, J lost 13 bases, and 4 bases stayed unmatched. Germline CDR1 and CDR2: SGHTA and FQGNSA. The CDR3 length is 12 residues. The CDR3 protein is CASSLGPSGTYF. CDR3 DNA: TGTGCCAGCAGCTTAGGCCCTAGCGGGACGTACTTC.

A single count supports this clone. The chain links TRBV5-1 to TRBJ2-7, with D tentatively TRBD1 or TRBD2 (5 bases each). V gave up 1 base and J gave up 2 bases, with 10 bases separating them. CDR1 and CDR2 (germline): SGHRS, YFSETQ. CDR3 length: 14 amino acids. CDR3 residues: CASSLPRDPYEQYF. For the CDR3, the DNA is TGCGCCAGCAGCTTGCCCAGGGACCCCTACGAGCAGTACTTC.

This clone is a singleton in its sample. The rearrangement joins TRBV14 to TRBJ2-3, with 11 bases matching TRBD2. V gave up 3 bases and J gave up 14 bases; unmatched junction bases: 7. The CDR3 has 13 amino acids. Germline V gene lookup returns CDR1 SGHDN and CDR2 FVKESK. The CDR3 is CASSHTSGSFPYF. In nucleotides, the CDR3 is TGTGCCAGCAGCCATACTAGCGGGAGTTTCCCGTATTTT.

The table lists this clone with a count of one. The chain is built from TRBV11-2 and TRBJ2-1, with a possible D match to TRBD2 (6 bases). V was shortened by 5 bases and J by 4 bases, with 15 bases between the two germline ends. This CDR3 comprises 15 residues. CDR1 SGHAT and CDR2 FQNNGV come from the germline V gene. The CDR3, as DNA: TGTGCCAGCAGCGAATTCGCCGCGGGGTACAATGAGCAGTTCTTC. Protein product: CASSEFAAGYNEQFF.

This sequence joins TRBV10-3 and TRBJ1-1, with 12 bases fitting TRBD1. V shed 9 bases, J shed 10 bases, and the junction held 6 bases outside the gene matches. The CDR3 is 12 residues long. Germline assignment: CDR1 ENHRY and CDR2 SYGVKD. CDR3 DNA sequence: TGTGCCATGGGACAGGGGGCAGTCGGAGCTTTCTTT. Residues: CAMGQGAVGAFF.

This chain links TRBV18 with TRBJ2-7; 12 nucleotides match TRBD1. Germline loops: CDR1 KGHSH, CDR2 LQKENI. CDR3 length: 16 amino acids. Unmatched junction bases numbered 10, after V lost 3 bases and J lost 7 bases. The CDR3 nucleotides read TGTGCCAGCTCACCTCGGCCGGGACAGGGGGCGCGTGAGCAGTACTTC. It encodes CASSPRPGQGAREQYF.

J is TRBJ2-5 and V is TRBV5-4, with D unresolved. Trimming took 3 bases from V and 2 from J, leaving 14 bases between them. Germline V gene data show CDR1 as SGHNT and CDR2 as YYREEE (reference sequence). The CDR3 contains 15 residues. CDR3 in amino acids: CASSSPVGTQETQYF. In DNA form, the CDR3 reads TGTGCCAGCAGCTCCCCGGTGGGCACACAAGAGACCCAGTACTTC.

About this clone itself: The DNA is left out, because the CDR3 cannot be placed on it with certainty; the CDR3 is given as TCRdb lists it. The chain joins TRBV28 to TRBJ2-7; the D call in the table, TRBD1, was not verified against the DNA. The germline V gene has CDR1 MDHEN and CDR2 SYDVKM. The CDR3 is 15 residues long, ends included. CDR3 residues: CASSSSTRPPYEQYF.

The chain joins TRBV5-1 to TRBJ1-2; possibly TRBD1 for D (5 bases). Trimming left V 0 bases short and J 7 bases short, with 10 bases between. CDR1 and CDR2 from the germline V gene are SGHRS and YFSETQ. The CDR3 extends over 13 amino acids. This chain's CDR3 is CASSLVGGGGYTF. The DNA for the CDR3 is TGCGCCAGCAGCTTGGTAGGCGGGGGTGGCTACACCTTC.

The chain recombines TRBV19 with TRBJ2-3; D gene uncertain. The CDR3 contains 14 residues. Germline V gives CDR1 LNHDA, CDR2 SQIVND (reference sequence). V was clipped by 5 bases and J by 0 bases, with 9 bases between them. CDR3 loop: CASSWPDSTDTQYF. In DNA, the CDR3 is TGTGCCAGTAGTTGGCCAGACAGCACAGATACGCAGTATTTT.